A selection of T cell receptor beta chains follows, all from one sample in a study of beta chain features in type 1 diabetes. The repertoire was sequenced with immunoSEQ multiplex PCR; TCRdb's copy has only in-frame clones and lacks some. Of 110,000 or so clones in the sample, around 40% were seen once. The sequenced sample consisted of stem cell memory CD4+ T cells from blood. The receptors shown here come from a woman aged 18 to 35 in good health. The CDR3 runs from the conserved cysteine through the conserved F or W. Fields, in order: J gene, clone size, CDR3 length, V gene, D gene, CDR3 DNA, CDR3 protein. A D gene is named only where the DNA matches it firmly. Size is stated for part of the rows, as once, few or many counts, or as a class when the clone is expanded.

j_call: TRBJ1-1
clone_size: few
cdr3_length: 13
v_call: TRBV18
d_call: -
cdr3_nt: TGTGCCAGCTCCCGCGGGTGGGACACTGAAGCTTTCTTT
cdr3_aa: CASSRGWDTEAFF

j_call: TRBJ1-1
clone_size: few
cdr3_length: 13
v_call: TRBV5-1
d_call: -
cdr3_nt: TGCGCCAGCAGCTCACAGGAATACACTGAAGCTTTCTTT
cdr3_aa: CASSSQEYTEAFF

j_call: TRBJ2-5
clone_size: few
cdr3_length: 14
v_call: TRBV10-2
d_call: -
cdr3_nt: TGCGCCAGCAGTGTCCGGAGCGTTCGGGAGACCCAGTACTTC
cdr3_aa: CASSVRSVRETQYF

j_call: TRBJ2-1
clone_size: few
cdr3_length: 16
v_call: TRBV7-9
d_call: TRBD1
cdr3_nt: TGTGCCAGCAGCTTAAAGGGGACAGGGAAGAGAAATGAGCAGTTCTTC
cdr3_aa: CASSLKGTGKRNEQFF

j_call: TRBJ2-1
clone_size: -
cdr3_length: 12
v_call: TRBV30
d_call: -
cdr3_nt: TGTGCCTGGAAACGGGACTACAATGAGCAGTTCTTC
cdr3_aa: CAWKRDYNEQFF

j_call: TRBJ1-2
clone_size: -
cdr3_length: 15
v_call: TRBV29-1
d_call: -
cdr3_nt: TGCAGCGTTGATAATGAAGCAGGGACTTCCTATGGCTACACCTTC
cdr3_aa: CSVDNEAGTSYGYTF

j_call: TRBJ1-1
clone_size: few
cdr3_length: 15
v_call: TRBV4-3
d_call: TRBD1
cdr3_nt: TGCGCCAGCAGCCTGACAGGGACAGGAAACACTGAAGCTTTCTTT
cdr3_aa: CASSLTGTGNTEAFF

j_call: TRBJ2-1
clone_size: -
cdr3_length: 15
v_call: TRBV5-6
d_call: TRBD1
cdr3_nt: TGTGCCAGCAGCTGGGGGACAGGGGTAACCAATGAGCAGTTCTTC
cdr3_aa: CASSWGTGVTNEQFF

j_call: TRBJ2-2
clone_size: -
cdr3_length: 16
v_call: TRBV5-6
d_call: TRBD2
cdr3_nt: TGTGCCAGCAGCGGCTCTAGCGGGTATAACACCGGGGAGCTGTTTTTT
cdr3_aa: CASSGSSGYNTGELFF

j_call: TRBJ2-7
clone_size: -
cdr3_length: 15
v_call: TRBV14
d_call: -
cdr3_nt: TGTGCCAGCAGCCAAGAGCGCAGGGGAAAAAACGAGCAGTACTTC
cdr3_aa: CASSQERRGKNEQYF

j_call: TRBJ1-5
clone_size: -
cdr3_length: 15
v_call: TRBV9
d_call: -
cdr3_nt: TGTGCCAGCAGCGAGAGGGACATAATTAATCAGCCCCAGCATTTT
cdr3_aa: CASSERDIINQPQHF

j_call: TRBJ2-1
clone_size: few
cdr3_length: 17
v_call: TRBV10-1
d_call: TRBD2
cdr3_nt: TGCGCCAGCAGTGGGGTAGTGGCGGGAGGACTTTACAATGAGCAGTTCTTC
cdr3_aa: CASSGVVAGGLYNEQFF

j_call: TRBJ2-7
clone_size: -
cdr3_length: 16
v_call: TRBV7-4
d_call: -
cdr3_nt: TGTGCCGGCAAGTTCGGGGGGGGGACAGCACTCTACGAGCAGTACTTC
cdr3_aa: CAGKFGGGTALYEQYF

j_call: TRBJ1-1
clone_size: -
cdr3_length: 13
v_call: TRBV11-2
d_call: -
cdr3_nt: TGTGCCAGCAGCTTAGCCAGGAACACTGAAGCTTTCTTT
cdr3_aa: CASSLARNTEAFF

j_call: TRBJ2-5
clone_size: -
cdr3_length: 16
v_call: TRBV4-1
d_call: TRBD2
cdr3_nt: TGCGCCAGCAGACTCTCTTGGACTAGCGGGATTGAGACCCAGTACTTC
cdr3_aa: CASRLSWTSGIETQYF

j_call: TRBJ1-3
clone_size: few
cdr3_length: 14
v_call: TRBV7-8
d_call: -
cdr3_nt: TGTGCCAGCAGCTTAGCACCGGTGACTAGGACCATATATTTT
cdr3_aa: CASSLAPVTRTIYF

j_call: TRBJ2-2
clone_size: once
cdr3_length: 17
v_call: TRBV7-2
d_call: TRBD1
cdr3_nt: TGTGCCAGCAGCCCGGACAGGGGGCGCGTGCCCACCGGGGAGCTGTTTTTT
cdr3_aa: CASSPDRGRVPTGELFF

j_call: TRBJ2-1
clone_size: -
cdr3_length: 16
v_call: TRBV2
d_call: TRBD2
cdr3_nt: TGTGCCAGCAGTTGGACTAGCGGGAGATTGGGGAATGAGCAGTTCTTC
cdr3_aa: CASSWTSGRLGNEQFF

j_call: TRBJ1-4
clone_size: -
cdr3_length: 15
v_call: TRBV27
d_call: TRBD1
cdr3_nt: TGTGCCAGCAGTTTTGGCACAGGGGGCAGTGAAAAACTGTTTTTT
cdr3_aa: CASSFGTGGSEKLFF

j_call: TRBJ2-7
clone_size: -
cdr3_length: 15
v_call: TRBV6-1
d_call: -
cdr3_nt: TGTGCCAGCAGTGGGAACAGGGTCCTCTCCTACGAGCAGTACTTC
cdr3_aa: CASSGNRVLSYEQYF

j_call: TRBJ2-5
clone_size: few
cdr3_length: 16
v_call: TRBV11-2
d_call: TRBD2
cdr3_nt: TGTGCCAGCAGCTTACGGGGGAGGGCCCTCGTGGAGACCCAGTACTTC
cdr3_aa: CASSLRGRALVETQYF

j_call: TRBJ2-7
clone_size: few
cdr3_length: 14
v_call: TRBV12-5
d_call: TRBD2
cdr3_nt: TGTGCTAGTGGTTTGTCGGGAGGGAGGTACGAGCAGTACTTC
cdr3_aa: CASGLSGGRYEQYF